This TCR beta chain originates from a study of T cell clonotyping in hematopoietic cell transplantation. V shed 4 bases and J shed 6 bases, with 9 bases lying between them. This CDR3 is built from 12 residues. Germline CDR1 SGHRS, CDR2 YFSETQ. Recipient blood drawn about 28 days pretransplant and days 30, 100, 180 after. Findings and limits, study-wide: No sorting was done, leaving CD4 and CD8 contributions mixed. After transplant, recipient diversity fell while pathologically expanded clonotypes grew through day 180. Broader posttransplant TCR repertoire diversity was predicted by graft donor and pretransplant recipient Inverse Simpson Index values.

About this clone: What it binds is not known.

Only in-frame clones appear in the TCRdb table, and some are missing; sequencing was by immunoSEQ multiplex PCR. The table records more than 12,000 clones, approximately 95% of them present only once. The chain recombines TRBV5-1 with TRBJ2-3; a weak D match, TRBD1 (5 bases). Sequenced here: PBMCs, sampled 30 days after allogeneic stem cell transplant. The receptor comes from a male patient between 60 and 69 years old who had an allogeneic stem cell transplant from an unrelated donor, so the T cells may come from the graft donor. Some clones in this sample may be carry-over from other donors' samples. The CDR3 loop reads CASSADSDTQYF. Written as DNA, the CDR3 is TGCGCCAGCAGCGCCGACAGCGATACGCAGTATTTT.